The subject of this entry is one T cell receptor (beta chain). This clonotype was seen at least ten times. The antigen it recognizes is unknown. No clone much larger than this one lies a single base away; base qualities are absent. Deletion took 4 bases off V and 0 bases off J, with a span of 10 bases between the germline ends. Inclusive of the bounding cysteine and phenylalanine, the CDR3 is 15 residues long. The kept DNA is CDR3 alone, 45 bases in frame from the first base. The germline V gene supplies CDR1 LGHNA and CDR2 YNFKEQ. The record originates from a study of identical twins listed by TCRdb under 2016. Study-level background: To test whether fetal clonotypes persist, this study deep-sequenced TCR alpha and beta repertoires from monozygotic twins, from unrelated adults of various ages, and from cord blood. Replicate twin experiments were performed at different times using different library preparation protocols to rule out contamination. Here is what the overall study found, with its caveats: Fewer insertions were carried by abundant cord blood beta clonotypes, a similar but weaker trend appeared in young adult naive repertoires, and no such trend appeared in memory repertoires. Compared with coincidental sharing between unrelated individuals, out-of-frame TCR alpha sequences shared between twins had an excess of sequences with low generation probability. In beta out-of-frame sequences, excess twin sharing was weaker, because having fewer shared sequences lowered the signal-to-noise ratio. Invariant T cells such as MAIT and iNKT could partly confound zero-insertion analyses, although diverse VJ usage argued against such confounding for most clonotypes. Because the same donors could not be followed over many years, the conclusions relied on cross-sectional statistical analysis. Out-of-frame TCR alpha sharing in monozygotic twins was systematically underestimated by recombination models, whereas sharing between unrelated individuals was in agreement with the recombination models.

All donors were healthy Caucasians. Using Miltenyi CD45RO+ enrichment and human naive T-cell isolation kits, memory (CD45RO+) and naive T cells were isolated from PBMC. Library creation used 5' RACE. Sequencing took place on an Illumina HiSeq 2000. Template switching added a universal primer binding site, and the final cDNA carried a unique molecular identifier that allowed TCR cDNA molecules to be counted accurately. Specific primers in the conserved constant-segment region were used to synthesize first-strand cDNA for TCR alpha and beta chains. To control for contamination, every cDNA library was double barcoded, receiving both a SMART-Mk sample barcode and Illumina barcodes. TruSeq adapter sequences and Illumina sample barcodes were added in two successive PCR steps. TCR alpha and beta cDNA libraries were sequenced on the Illumina HiSeq platform with custom primers. Under the source paper's analysis protocol: Unique molecular identifiers were extracted from raw reads with MiGEC, and CDR3 positions were determined with MiXCR. For each individual, recombination models were inferred using an EM algorithm with the repgenHMM and IGoR tools. Shared clonotypes were analyzed with the tcR package in R, and sharing was normalized by the product of cloneset sizes. To study raw recombination without the effects of thymic and clonal selection, out-of-frame nonproductive sequences were analyzed. TCRdb cleaned the public reads at Q25 with fastp, built clones with MiXCR and kept in-frame beta chains. Each entry is one CDR3 protein sequence, shown with its most common DNA and genes. The authors' filters were not applied to this entry. The sample table holds approximately 150,000 distinct CDR3 sequences, of which roughly 3.3% were seen once. About 7.8% of the sample is held by the ten biggest clonotypes.

The specimen was memory T cells sorted from blood. This specimen's cell subset or site label, interpreted: CD45RO+ enriched T cells. The chain uses TRBV4-2 and TRBJ1-5; a weak D assignment points to TRBD1 (5 bases agree). This clonotype was obtained from a man aged 18 to 30 in good health. The CDR3 protein sequence reads: CASSPGPTSNQPQHF. The bases are TGTGCCAGCAGCCCGGGACCGACTAGCAATCAGCCCCAGCATTTT.